The 7 T cell receptor beta chains given below trace back to one sample, sequenced in a study of OX40 agonist ivuxolimab in advanced cancers. The method was immunoSEQ multiplex PCR; TCRdb's version includes in-frame clones alone and lacks a portion of them. The sample consists of 77,000 or so clones, more than 90% of them appearing once. The specimen was CD4+ or CD8+ T cells sorted from blood, collected in a trial of the OX40 agonist ivuxolimab. These receptors originate from an adult with an advanced solid tumor such as melanoma, head and neck, liver or kidney cancer.

The V call is TRBV7-9, the J call TRBJ1-2, with 11 bases that match TRBD1. The J segment lost 10 bases and the V segment lost 3 bases, leaving 4 bases of the junction unmatched. The CDR3 length is 13 residues. Looked up from germline, CDR1 is SEHNR and CDR2 is FQNEAQ (reference sequence). The CDR3 DNA reads TGTGCCAGCAGCTTCGGACAGGGGGCAGACTACACCTTC. It yields the protein CASSFGQGADYTF.

V usage is TRBV6-5 and J usage is TRBJ2-7; no definite D call. CDR1 MNHEY and CDR2 SVGAGI come from the germline V gene. This CDR3 spans 11 amino acids. V gave up 5 bases and J gave up 7 bases, with 9 bases separating them. This CDR3 reads CASSGGREQYF. The CDR3 bases are TGTGCCAGCAGTGGTGGCAGGGAGCAGTACTTC.

The chain is built from TRBV4-3 and TRBJ1-3, with D maybe TRBD1 (6 bases). CDR3 size: 16 residues. Germline lookup yields CDR1 LGHNA and CDR2 YSLEER. The ends were cut back, 0 bases at V and 3 bases at J, with 12 bases in the middle. The CDR3 DNA reads TGCGCCAGCAGCCAAGATTTCGGGGGCCTTGGAAACACCATATATTTT. This codes for CASSQDFGGLGNTIYF.

This clone was found once. The chain employs TRBV7-9 and TRBJ2-1; the D is unclear. The V end was cut by 4 bases, the J end by 5 bases, with 3 bases between. This CDR3 is 11 amino acids long. CDR1 is SEHNR and CDR2 is FQNEAQ in the germline V gene (reference sequence). The CDR3 reads CASSSNNEQFF. CDR3 in DNA: TGTGCCAGCAGCTCTAACAATGAGCAGTTCTTC.

The chain uses TRBV7-9 and TRBJ2-2; 9 bases align to TRBD1. The germline gives CDR1 SEHNR, CDR2 FQNEAQ (reference sequence). J gave up 4 bases and V 4 bases, and 13 bases lay outside the gene matches. CDR3 length: 18 amino acids. The CDR3 DNA follows: TGTGCCAGCAGCTCTCTCCCGGGACAGGGATTAGGCACCGGGGAGCTGTTTTTT. Protein sequence: CASSSLPGQGLGTGELFF.

The V call is TRBV7-6, the J call TRBJ2-2, with 14 bases lining up with TRBD2. This CDR3 contains 22 residues. Per the germline V gene, CDR1 is SGHVS and CDR2 is FNYEAQ. The trim removed 5 bases at V and 5 bases at J, leaving 22 bases unmatched. CDR3 in amino acids: CASSNTLRPTSGGASRTGELFF. DNA of the CDR3: TGTGCCAGCAGCAACACCCTCCGGCCGACTAGCGGGGGGGCTAGTAGAACCGGGGAGCTGTTTTTT.

The genes are TRBV7-8 and TRBJ1-4, with D hard to call. The V gene lost 2 bases and the J gene lost 0 bases, with 7 bases spanning the gap. CDR1 and CDR2 (germline): SGHVS, FQNEAQ. CDR3 length equals 15 residues. The CDR3 nucleotides read TGTGCCAGCAGCTTACATCCTGCAACTAATGAAAAACTGTTTTTT. Its protein product is CASSLHPATNEKLFF.